This is a list of T cell receptor beta chains from one sample in a study of shared clonotypes between healthy human individuals. Here immunoSEQ multiplex PCR was the method, and the copy in TCRdb shows in-frame clones only, minus some. This sample has millions of clones, with roughly 94% found just once. The sample was naive CD8+ T cells sorted from blood. The receptors come from a man aged 18 to 29 in good health. The CDR3 runs from the conserved cysteine through the conserved F or W. D genes are given only for firm matches. A row's size may be missing; if present it is once, few, many or a size class.

>TRBD2|.|TRBV30|TRBJ2-3
TGTGCCTGGAGTCCAGCGGGAGGGGGAACAGATACGCAGTATTTT
CAWSPAGGGTDTQYF
>.|.|TRBV28|TRBJ1-1
TGTGCCAGCCGTGCGGAGGCGGGGAGGACTGAAGCTTTCTTT
CASRAEAGRTEAFF
>.|.|TRBV27|TRBJ2-2
TGTGCCAGCAGTTCATGGTCGGCCGGGGAGCTGTTTTTT
CASSSWSAGELFF
>.|.|TRBV10-2|TRBJ1-2
TGCGCCAGCAGTGATGGGGACCAAGGCTACACCTTC
CASSDGDQGYTF
>.|.|TRBV7-9|TRBJ1-5
TGTGCCAGCAGCTTAGAGGGTCAGGGCAATCAGCCCCAGCATTTT
CASSLEGQGNQPQHF
>TRBD1|.|TRBV9|TRBJ2-5
TGTGCCAGCAGCGGACTCGGGACAGGGGACCAAGAGACCCAGTACTTC
CASSGLGTGDQETQYF
>.|.|TRBV4-3|TRBJ2-3
TGCGCCAGCAGCCAAGGCCCTGATGGTGTCCCAGATACGCAGTATTTT
CASSQGPDGVPDTQYF
>.|.|TRBV7-2|TRBJ2-7
TGTGCCAGCAGCCCTAAAGTCGGGTTGCTTTCCTACGAGCAGTACTTC
CASSPKVGLLSYEQYF
>.|.|TRBV19|TRBJ2-7
TGTGCCAGTAGTGCCGGCATATGGGAGCAGTACTTC
CASSAGIWEQYF
>.|.|TRBV7-9|TRBJ2-7
TGTGCCAGCAGCTCGACTAGGAGTGACTACGAGCAGTACTTC
CASSSTRSDYEQYF
>TRBD2|.|TRBV7-9|TRBJ2-1
TGTGCCAGCAGCTTAGACGGGACTATTACCAATGAGCAGTTCTTC
CASSLDGTITNEQFF
>.|.|TRBV6-1|TRBJ2-4
TGTGCCAGCAGTGCGGAGGGCGCGGGGTGGAACATTCAGTACTTC
CASSAEGAGWNIQYF
>.|.|TRBV27|TRBJ2-5
TGTGCCAGCAGTTTATCGATGTCTGAGACCCAGTACTTC
CASSLSMSETQYF
>.|.|TRBV7-3|TRBJ2-1
TGTGCTTCAGAGCGGAATGAGCAGTTCTTC
CASERNEQFF
>TRBD2|once|TRBV19|TRBJ2-1
TGTGCCAGTAGCATAGCGGGAGCAAATGAGCAGTTCTTC
CASSIAGANEQFF
>.|.|TRBV10-2|TRBJ2-1
TGCGCCAGAAGGGATATACAAGACTACAATGAGCAGTTCTTC
CARRDIQDYNEQFF
>.|.|TRBV7-2|TRBJ2-1
TGTGCCAGCAGCAGCTACGAGCCGGGTTTGGTCTACAATGAGCAGTTCTTC
CASSSYEPGLVYNEQFF
>.|.|TRBV6-5|TRBJ2-1
TGTGCCAGCAGTTACAGTCTAATAGGGCGTGAGCAGTTCTTC
CASSYSLIGREQFF
>TRBD1|.|TRBV7-2|TRBJ1-6
TGTGCCAGCAGCCCACCGACAGGGTGGAGTTCACCCCTCCACTTT
CASSPPTGWSSPLHF
>.|once|TRBV6-1|TRBJ2-7
TGTGCCAGCATCGGACGTTCTCGATACCCCTACGAGCAGTACTTC
CASIGRSRYPYEQYF
>.|.|TRBV7-2|TRBJ2-5
TGTGCCAGCAGCTTAGAGGACAGCATCCTAGAGACCCAGTACTTC
CASSLEDSILETQYF
>TRBD1|.|TRBV27|TRBJ2-7
TGTGCCAGCAGCACGACAGGGTTCTACGAGCAGTACTTC
CASSTTGFYEQYF
>TRBD1|.|TRBV10-1|TRBJ2-3
TGCGCCAGCAGTGAACGACCCGGGAAGGGACAGGGCGAATCTACGCAGTATTTT
CASSERPGKGQGESTQYF
>.|.|TRBV29-1|TRBJ1-1
TGCAGCGTTGGGACGACTGAAGCTTTCTTT
CSVGTTEAFF
>.|.|TRBV7-9|TRBJ2-3
TGTGCCAGCAGCTTAGTGCAGACTCCCACAGATACGCAGTATTTT
CASSLVQTPTDTQYF
>TRBD2|.|TRBV7-2|TRBJ2-7
TGTGCCAGCAGCTTAGGGTTAGCGGGGTCATCCTACGAGCAGTACTTC
CASSLGLAGSSYEQYF
>.|.|TRBV27|TRBJ2-2
TGTGCCAGCAGTTCTCATACCGGGGAGCTGTTTTTT
CASSSHTGELFF
>.|.|TRBV11-2|TRBJ2-1
TGTGCCAGCAGACAGGTGAACTACAATGAGCAGTTCTTC
CASRQVNYNEQFF
>.|.|TRBV5-6|TRBJ2-3
TGTGCCAGCAGCTTGGCCGGGGAGTACGCAGATACGCAGTATTTT
CASSLAGEYADTQYF
>.|once|TRBV7-9|TRBJ1-4
TGTGCCAGCAGCAGCCGGGACCGAAATGAAAAACTGTTTTTT
CASSSRDRNEKLFF
>.|.|TRBV6-5|TRBJ2-1
TGTGCCAGCAGTTACGCGGGGTCCTACAATGAGCAGTTCTTC
CASSYAGSYNEQFF
>.|.|TRBV9|TRBJ2-7
TGTGCCAGCAGCGTAGACGGAACAGCCTACGAGCAGTACTTC
CASSVDGTAYEQYF
>.|.|TRBV6-6|TRBJ1-1
TGTGCCAGCAGTTACCCGAGGGCTTTCTTT
CASSYPRAFF
>.|.|TRBV30|TRBJ1-6
TGTGCCTGGAGCTTGGGGGGGGCTGGTTCACCCCTCCACTTT
CAWSLGGAGSPLHF
>.|.|TRBV5-1|TRBJ2-7
TGCGCCAGCAGCTACCCCGGTGAGGGGATATACGAGCAGTACTTC
CASSYPGEGIYEQYF
>TRBD1|.|TRBV19|TRBJ2-2
TGTGCCAGTAGGGACAGGGGGTTGAGTACCGGGGAGCTGTTTTTT
CASRDRGLSTGELFF
>.|.|TRBV10-1|TRBJ2-7
TGCGCCAGCAGTGACGTCGGGGGAGAGCAGTACTTC
CASSDVGGEQYF
>.|.|TRBV4-3|TRBJ1-4
TGCGCCAGCAGCCAAGCCCGGACAGCAACTAATGAAAAACTGTTTTTT
CASSQARTATNEKLFF
>.|.|TRBV11-2|TRBJ2-7
TGTGCCAGCAGCTTATCGCAAGAGCAGTACTTC
CASSLSQEQYF
>.|.|TRBV15|TRBJ1-5
TGTGCCACCAGCAGAGATAGGGCAGCTAATCAGCCCCAGCATTTT
CATSRDRAANQPQHF
>TRBD1|.|TRBV7-6|TRBJ2-4
TGTGCCAGCAGCGCCGGGACAGGGCTCAACATTCAGTACTTC
CASSAGTGLNIQYF
>TRBD1|.|TRBV6-4|TRBJ1-5
TGTGCCAGCAATAGGAGGACAGGGGTTAGCAATCAGCCCCAGCATTTT
CASNRRTGVSNQPQHF
>.|.|TRBV2|TRBJ2-7
TGTGCCAGCAGCTTATACTACCACGAGCAGTACTTC
CASSLYYHEQYF
>.|.|TRBV7-3|TRBJ1-1
TGTGCCAGCAGCTCGCTGCTTAAGCCTGAAGCTTTCTTT
CASSSLLKPEAFF
>.|.|TRBV2|TRBJ1-2
TGTGCCAGCAGTGAAGCAGGAATTGGGGGCTACACCTTC
CASSEAGIGGYTF
>.|.|TRBV27|TRBJ1-6
TGTGCCAGCAGTTTAGCGGAGGGCCCCTATAATTCACCCCTCCACTTT
CASSLAEGPYNSPLHF